This entry concerns a single T cell receptor (beta chain). Its antigen remains unidentified. This specimen belongs to a study of shared clonotypes between healthy human individuals. Study findings and constraints: Only a few donors were included, so the genetic and exposure-history diversity represented was limited. Larger richness was generally estimated for naive than memory subsets.

Clones were sequenced by immunoSEQ multiplex PCR, and TCRdb holds only the in-frame ones, with some missing. The repertoire has some 1 million clones, 65% to 75% of them found once; the top ten carry about 1.5%. The CDR3 totals 16 residues. Germline V CDR1 and CDR2: LNHDA, SQIVND (reference sequence). V was trimmed by 9 bases and J by 3 bases, leaving 21 bases between them. Study donors comprised healthy, HIV-negative adults devoid of recent acute infection or vaccination. Input material: memory CD4+ T cells sorted from blood. Regarding subset: CD45RA-negative fraction. This TCR was recovered from a man younger than 35 in good health. The J gene is TRBJ2-4, the V gene TRBV19; D may be TRBD1 (6 bases). CDR3 nucleotide sequence: TGTGCCAGCACCGGGACAAGCCTTTCGAACAAAAACATTCAGTACTTC. This gives the protein CASTGTSLSNKNIQYF. Combining the CDR3 with reference TRBV19 and TRBJ2-4 gives the whole variable domain DGGITQSPKYLFRKEGQNVTLSCEQNLNHDAMYWYRQDPGQGLRLIYYSQIVNDFQKGDIAEGYSVSREKKESFPLTVTSAQKNPTAFYLCASTGTSLSNKNIQYFGAGTRLSVL.